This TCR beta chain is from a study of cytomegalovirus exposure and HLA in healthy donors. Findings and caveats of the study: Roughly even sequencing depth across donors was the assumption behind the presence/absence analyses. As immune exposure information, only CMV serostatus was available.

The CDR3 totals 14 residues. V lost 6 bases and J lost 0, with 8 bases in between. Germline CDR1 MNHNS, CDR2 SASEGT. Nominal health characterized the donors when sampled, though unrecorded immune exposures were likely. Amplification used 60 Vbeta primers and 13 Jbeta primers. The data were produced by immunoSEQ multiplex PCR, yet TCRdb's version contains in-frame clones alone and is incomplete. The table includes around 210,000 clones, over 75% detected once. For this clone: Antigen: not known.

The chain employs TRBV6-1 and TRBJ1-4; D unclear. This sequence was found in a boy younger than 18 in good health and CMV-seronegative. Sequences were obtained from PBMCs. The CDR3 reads CASSVYPTNEKLFF. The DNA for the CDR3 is TGTGCCAGCAGCGTGTATCCAACTAATGAAAAACTGTTTTTT.